This TCR beta chain was sequenced in a study of CD8 T cells in ankylosing spondylitis. A quantitative 5'-RACE method, one with molecular barcodes, was used to make TCR beta libraries. TCRdb itself ran the 5' RACE reads through MiXCR, one entry per CDR3 protein. This sample carries under 450,000 distinct CDR3 sequences, 17% of them seen once, and the ten largest clones take approximately 0.97%. Overall study findings and caveats: Reportedly, disease-linked clones are significantly enriched in ankylosing spondylitis patients' matched synovial fluid. Clones linked to disease, bearing a CD8+ phenotype, were relatively rare in peripheral blood. In synovial fluid and blood from reactive arthritis, some motif variants were previously reported. A TCR beta motif of eight highly homologous variants appeared characteristic of ankylosing spondylitis blood.

As to this clonotype: Its antigen is unidentified.

Germline-derived CDR1 and CDR2 are DFQATT and SNEGSKA (reference sequence). The CDR3 is 13 residues long. V lost 3 bases and J lost 1, with 9 bases in between. The clonotype comes from a male donor with ankylosing spondylitis. Sequencing was performed on blood, either unsorted or a sorted T cell fraction (not recorded which). The rearrangement links TRBV20-1 to TRBJ1-1, with D unclear. CDR3 nucleotide sequence: TGCAGTGCTAGCCAAACGGGGAACACTGAAGCTTTCTTT. It translates to CSASQTGNTEAFF.